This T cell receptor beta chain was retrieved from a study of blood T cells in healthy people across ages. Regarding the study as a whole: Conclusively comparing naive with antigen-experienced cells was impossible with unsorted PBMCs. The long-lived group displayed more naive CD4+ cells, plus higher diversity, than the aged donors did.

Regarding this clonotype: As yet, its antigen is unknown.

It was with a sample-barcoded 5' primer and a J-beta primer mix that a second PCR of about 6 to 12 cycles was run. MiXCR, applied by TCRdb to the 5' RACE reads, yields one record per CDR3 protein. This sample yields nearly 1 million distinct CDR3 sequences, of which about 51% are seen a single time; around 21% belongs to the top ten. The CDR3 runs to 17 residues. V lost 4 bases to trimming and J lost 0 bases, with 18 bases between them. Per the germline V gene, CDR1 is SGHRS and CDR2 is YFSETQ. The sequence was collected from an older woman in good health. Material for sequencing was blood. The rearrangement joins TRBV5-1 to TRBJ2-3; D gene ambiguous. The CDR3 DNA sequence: TGCGCCAGCAGCCGGACCCTATCGCTTGCTAGCACAGATACGCAGTATTTT. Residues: CASSRTLSLASTDTQYF.